These T cell receptor beta chains were read from a single sample in a study of blood T cell repertoires in COVID-19. Sequencing was performed with immunoSEQ multiplex PCR; in TCRdb, only in-frame clones are kept and a portion is missing. The table lists roughly 80,000 clones, around 83% of them singletons, with approximately 8.7% in the top ten. Input material: peripheral blood. These receptors were collected from a human donor in a cohort sampled during active COVID-19. The conserved cysteine and the conserved F or W are not part of the CDR3 here. A D gene is named only where the DNA matches it firmly.

>TRBV6-2/TRBV6-3|14|TRBD1
ASSPNGQGPNTEAF
>TRBV5-5|12|-
ASSLGQGSYEQY
>TRBV30|12|TRBD1
AWSEGTGGYGYT
>TRBV9|14|TRBD1
ASSAGTGNIPGELF
>TRBV5-8|13|TRBD1
ASAGQIVLITEAF
>TRBV28|10|TRBD1
ASTGQGSSYT
>TRBV7-9|13|-
ASSRGSMNTGELF
>TRBV5-6|14|TRBD2
ASSLGLAGAQETQY
>TRBV29-1|11|-
SVDIFYTGELF
>TRBV19|13|TRBD1
ASSMGQGSNQPQH